This TCR beta chain was observed in a study of blood T cell dynamics during melanoma immunotherapy. The V end lost 1 base, the J end lost 2 bases, and 10 bases lay between the germline ends. The CDR3 covers 15 residues. CDR1 is SGHVS, CDR2 FQNEAQ, per germline. Profiling relied on immunoSEQ multiplex PCR, and the TCRdb table lists in-frame clones only, not all of them. Altogether about 13,000 clones are present, approximately 90% being singletons, with the ten largest covering around 0.18%. Time point indicated: pre-treatment baseline. Apart from a couple of fast progressors, RECIST 1.1 response was judged 12 weeks post-infusion.

The input for sequencing was effector memory CD8+ T cells from blood, taken from a patient treated with checkpoint blockade. The chain recombines TRBV7-8 with TRBJ2-3; a weak D match, TRBD2 (6 bases). This clonotype originated in a human donor with melanoma. CDR3 amino acids: CASSLVPSDTDTQYF. CDR3 DNA sequence: TGTGCCAGCAGCTTAGTTCCTAGCGACACAGATACGCAGTATTTT.